The T cell receptor (beta chain) under discussion was sequenced for a study of cytomegalovirus exposure and HLA in healthy donors. Study results and caveats: The authors excluded some V segments, including TRBV6-2 and TRBV6-3, as indistinguishable.

In the case of this clone: No antigen is known for it.

The germline CDR1 and CDR2 sequences are MDHEN and SYDVKM. This CDR3 region has 16 residues. V dropped 5 bases and J dropped 5; count of bases not matched to a gene: 9. Vbeta (60) and Jbeta (13) primers were used in the PCR. Measured with immunoSEQ multiplex PCR; TCRdb has only the in-frame clones, and not every one. The data show about 38,000 clones, about 72% seen once. Sequencing was done on a sample of PBMCs. This receptor was obtained from a man under 40 in good health and CMV-seronegative. V is TRBV28 and J is TRBJ1-5; 10 positions agree with TRBD1. Written as DNA, the CDR3 is TGTGCCAGCAGTATACTCGGACAGGGGGGCGATCAGCCCCAGCATTTT. Translated, it gives CASSILGQGGDQPQHF.